This T cell receptor beta chain was sequenced for a study of blood T cells in healthy people across ages (dated by TCRdb to 2013 to 2016). A note on the overall study: Template switching captured roughly one uniquely barcoded TCR beta cDNA molecule per two T cells in model experiments. Using deep sequencing normalized with unique cDNA molecular identifiers, the study measured how TCR beta repertoire diversity changes with age. Donors were grouped into four age groups: young (average 16 years), middle-aged (roughly 37), aged (around 60) and long-lived (about 89). To avoid experimental bias, donors of different ages were spread randomly across the sequencing lanes. The study analyzed two additional independent replicas of 1 million unique cDNA reads from the same blood draw for two donors, one aged 18 to 30 and one aged 80 or older. Beyond this particular receptor, the publication reports: Compared with the aged group, the long-lived group had more naive CD4+ T cells, fewer expanded clones and increased TCR diversity, suggesting age selection. Estimates of total diversity based on one million sequenced T cells were regarded as lower bounds and as underestimates. Bulk unsorted PBMC profiling prevented conclusive comparison of naive and antigen-experienced compartments. As age increased, observed TCR beta diversity per million T cells dropped in a roughly linear way, and a significant reduction was already evident by age about 40. Because the CMV infection status of the donors was unknown, age-related changes in expanded clonotypes may potentially have been confounded. The percentage of naive T cells measured by flow cytometry correlated strongly with observed TCR beta diversity.

The germline V gene specifies MNHNS as CDR1 and SASEGT as CDR2. The CDR3 sequence holds 14 residues, the cysteine and phenylalanine included. The only DNA kept is the CDR3, 42 bases in frame from the first base. Donors were 39 systemically healthy Caucasian individuals from Russia aged about 6 to 100 years. Each donor gave ten milliliters of peripheral blood, collected into EDTA-treated Vacutainer tubes. Ficoll-Paque density-gradient centrifugation was used to isolate PBMCs, with at least 7 million per sample. Trizol reagent was used to extract total RNA from the PBMCs, yielding at least 5.5 micrograms per sample. For every donor, flow cytometry on a PBMC aliquot measured the percentage of naive CD45RAhigh/CD27high T cells. Regarding this clonotype: The clone's antigen remains unknown. No base-level quality is on record; no much larger clone is a single base apart.

Libraries were prepared through 5' RACE. Sequencing was performed on an Illumina HiSeq 2500. A second PCR of roughly 6 to 11 cycles was performed with a sample-barcoded 5' primer and a J-beta primer mix. A template-switch 5' adaptor carrying 12 random nucleotides introduced a unique molecular identifier onto each TCR beta cDNA molecule. At least 3 million CDR3-containing paired-end reads were obtained from each sample. First-strand cDNA was synthesized from all RNA with the Mint cDNA synthesis kit, primed by a TRBC-specific oligonucleotide. After uracil-DNA glycosylase treatment, a first 18-cycle PCR used universal primers M1SS and BC2_uni_R on all cDNA. Turning to the authors' computational methods: For normalization, 1 million high-quality reads, each with a distinct molecular identifier, were randomly selected from each sample. Instead of being binned into consensus sequences, reads with shared molecular identifiers were discarded. MiTCR, with a Q25 quality threshold and the strictest error-elimination algorithm, was used for CDR3 identification, clonotype clustering and error correction. A nonparametric unseen species model with Euler transformation was used to estimate a lower bound on total TCR beta diversity. TCRdb took the public reads, trimmed them with fastp at Q25, ran MiXCR for clone calling and kept in-frame beta chains. Each CDR3 protein gets just one entry, which takes the most common genes and DNA from the rows behind it. Here the V and J calls rest on TCRdb's processing, not on the authors' analysis. Counted in this sample were approximately 800,000 distinct CDR3 sequences; 53% of them appeared once. The top ten clones comprise about 38% of the sample.

The sample was blood. This receptor was obtained from a man of 80 years or more in good health. The chain employs TRBV6-1 and TRBJ2-5; 10 central nucleotides agree with TRBD1. The J call may be faulty, since TRBJ2-7 better matches the DNA end. The base sequence is TGTGCCAGCAAGCGGACAGGGGGTCCCTACGAGCAGTACTTC. Translated, this is CASKRTGGPYEQYF.